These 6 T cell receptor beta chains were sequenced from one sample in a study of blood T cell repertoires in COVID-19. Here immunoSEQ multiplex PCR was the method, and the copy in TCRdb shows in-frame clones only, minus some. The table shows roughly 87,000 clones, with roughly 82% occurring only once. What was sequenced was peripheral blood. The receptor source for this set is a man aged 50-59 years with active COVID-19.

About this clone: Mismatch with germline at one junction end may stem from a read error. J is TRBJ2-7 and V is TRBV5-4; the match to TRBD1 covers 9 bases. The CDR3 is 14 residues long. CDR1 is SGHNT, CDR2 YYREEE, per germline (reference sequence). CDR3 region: CASSLAGQGYEQYF. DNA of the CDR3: TGTGCCAGCAGTTTGGCGGGACAGGGCTACGAGCAGTACTTC.

The CDR3 region is CASTPDRDRGYGYTF. In nucleotides, the CDR3 is TGTGCCAGCACGCCGGATCGCGACAGGGGCTATGGCTACACCTTC. The chain recombines TRBV6-6 with TRBJ1-2; 8 bases align to TRBD1. V lost 7 bases, J lost 4 bases, and 11 bases stayed unmatched. The CDR3 covers 15 residues. Germline-derived CDR1 and CDR2 are MNHNY and SVGAGI (reference sequence).

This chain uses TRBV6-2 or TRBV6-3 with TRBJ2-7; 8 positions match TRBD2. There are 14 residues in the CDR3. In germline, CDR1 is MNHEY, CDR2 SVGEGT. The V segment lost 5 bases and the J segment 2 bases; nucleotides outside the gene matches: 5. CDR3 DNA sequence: TGTGCCAGCAGTCGACCGGGACTAGCCTACGAGCAGTACTTC. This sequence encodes CASSRPGLAYEQYF.

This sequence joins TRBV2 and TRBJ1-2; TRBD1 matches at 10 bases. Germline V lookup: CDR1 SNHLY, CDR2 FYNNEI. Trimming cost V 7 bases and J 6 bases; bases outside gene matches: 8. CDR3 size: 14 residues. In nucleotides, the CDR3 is TGTGCCAGCACATACGACAGGGGGCAGGATGGCTACACCTTC. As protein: CASTYDRGQDGYTF.

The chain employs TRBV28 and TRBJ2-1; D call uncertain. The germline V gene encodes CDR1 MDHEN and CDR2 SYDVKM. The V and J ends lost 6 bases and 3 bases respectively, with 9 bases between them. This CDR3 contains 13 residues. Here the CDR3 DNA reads TGTGCCAGCAGCAGACTTCGCTACAATGAGCAGTTCTTC. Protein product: CASSRLRYNEQFF.

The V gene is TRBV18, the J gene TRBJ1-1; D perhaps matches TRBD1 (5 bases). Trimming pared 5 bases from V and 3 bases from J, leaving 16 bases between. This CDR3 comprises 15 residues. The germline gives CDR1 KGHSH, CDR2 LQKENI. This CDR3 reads CASSTSTRGDTEAFF. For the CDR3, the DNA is TGTGCCAGCTCAACTTCTACCCGGGGGGACACTGAAGCTTTCTTT. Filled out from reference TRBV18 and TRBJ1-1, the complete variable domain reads NAGVMQNPRHLVRRRGQEARLRCSPMKGHSHVYWYRQLPEEGLKFMVYLQKENIIDESGMPKERFSAEFPKEGPSILRIQQVVRGDSAAYFCASSTSTRGDTEAFFGQGTRLTVV.